This entry lists 21 T cell receptor beta chains sequenced from one sample in a study of blood T cell repertoires in COVID-19. The data were produced by immunoSEQ multiplex PCR, yet TCRdb's version contains in-frame clones alone and is incomplete. The profile shows approximately 180,000 clones, 70% to 90% of them singletons. The sequencing sample was made of peripheral blood. The receptors shown here come from a human donor with active or convalescent COVID-19. The donor label of this sample is uncertain.

This clone was seen a single time. V is TRBV18 and J is TRBJ2-7; 13 bases fit TRBD2. The CDR3 runs to 16 residues. CDR1 is KGHSH, CDR2 LQKENI, per germline. Trimming removed 3 bases from V and 3 bases from J; junction bases left unmatched: 5. The DNA for the CDR3 is TGTGCCAGCTCACCGAGACTAGCGGGAGGTATCTACGAGCAGTACTTC. It translates to CASSPRLAGGIYEQYF.

The V gene is TRBV9, the J gene TRBJ2-5, with D possibly TRBD2 on 5 matching bases. Germline CDR1 is SGDLS and CDR2 is YYNGEE. The V end lost 1 base, the J end lost 4 bases, and 14 bases lay between the germline ends. The CDR3 is 15 amino acids. The CDR3 is CASSVLEGRGETQYF. In DNA form, the CDR3 reads TGTGCCAGCAGCGTACTAGAGGGCCGGGGAGAGACCCAGTACTTC. Complete variable domain (other parts from reference TRBV9 and TRBJ2-5): DSGVTQTPKHLITATGQRVTLRCSPRSGDLSVYWYQQSLDQGLQFLIQYYNGEERAKGNILERFSAQQFPDLHSELNLSSLELGDSALYFCASSVLEGRGETQYFGPGTRLLVL.

The chain is built from TRBV10-3 and TRBJ2-7; TRBD1 aligns across 9 bases. The junction had 5 bases not matched to a gene; V was cut back by 3 bases and J by 5 bases. The CDR3 length is 14 residues. The V gene's germline CDR1 is ENHRY and CDR2 SYGVKD. The CDR3 DNA reads TGTGCCATCAGTGACTCGGACAGGGGCCACGAGCAGTACTTC. It encodes CAISDSDRGHEQYF.

In the case of this clone: Additional DNA sequences in this sample encode the identical CDR3. This chain joins TRBV9 and TRBJ2-5; 10 nucleotides match TRBD2. Trimming took 0 bases from V and 5 from J; bases not matched to a gene: 4. Per germline, CDR1 SGDLS and CDR2 YYNGEE. The CDR3 consists of 15 residues. CDR3 DNA: TGTGCCAGCAGCGTAGACAGCGGGAGGGGGGAGACCCAGTACTTC. This sequence encodes CASSVDSGRGETQYF.

The genes are TRBV9 and TRBJ2-3, with 13 bases matching TRBD2. Per the germline V gene, CDR1 is SGDLS and CDR2 is YYNGEE. V lost 3 bases and J lost 5; bases outside the gene matches: 9. The CDR3 length is 17 residues. CDR3 loop: CASSETSGGVIGDTQYF. The CDR3 nucleotides read TGTGCCAGCAGCGAAACTAGCGGGGGGGTCATCGGAGATACGCAGTATTTT.

The rearrangement joins TRBV11-3 to TRBJ2-1, with a weak D call TRBD2 (7 bases). Germline values: CDR1 SGHNT, CDR2 YENEEA. The CDR3 sequence is 16 residues long. The V and J ends lost 5 bases and 3 bases respectively, with 17 bases between them. The CDR3 spells CASSPRGGHNYNEQFF. In DNA form, the CDR3 reads TGTGCCAGCAGCCCTAGGGGGGGGCATAACTACAATGAGCAGTTCTTC.

In this sample, this clone turned up once. The rearrangement uses TRBV30 and TRBJ2-2; 8 bases map to TRBD2. The CDR3 consists of 14 residues. The germline V gene encodes CDR1 GTSNPN and CDR2 SVGIG (reference sequence). V was clipped by 3 bases and J by 1 base; unmatched bases: 1. The CDR3 loop reads CAWRSGGNTGELFF. The CDR3 DNA follows: TGTGCCTGGAGGAGCGGGGGGAACACCGGGGAGCTGTTTTTT.

The chain employs TRBV5-1 and TRBJ1-4; 9 bases are shared with TRBD1. V was pared by 4 bases and J by 0 bases, with 4 bases of the junction left unmatched. The CDR3 is 16 residues long. Germline-derived CDR1 and CDR2 are SGHRS and YFSETQ. The chain's CDR3 is CASSGTGMTTNEKLFF. CDR3 DNA sequence: TGCGCCAGCAGCGGGACAGGGATGACAACTAATGAAAAACTGTTTTTT.

V is TRBV11-2 and J is TRBJ2-7; TRBD2 aligns across 9 bases. Germline V gene sequence: CDR1 SGHAT, CDR2 FQNNGV. The trim removed 2 bases at V and 2 bases at J, leaving 1 base unmatched. The CDR3 has 14 amino acids. The CDR3: CASSLTSGPYEQYF. The CDR3 DNA follows: TGTGCCAGCAGCTTAACTAGCGGGCCCTACGAGCAGTACTTC. Full variable domain (remainder filled in from reference TRBV11-2 and TRBJ2-7): EAGVAQSPRYKIIEKRQSVAFWCNPISGHATLYWYQQILGQGPKLLIQFQNNGVVDDSQLPKDRFSAERLKGVDSTLKIQPAKLEDSAVYLCASSLTSGPYEQYFGPGTRLTVT.

V and J are TRBV5-1 and TRBJ2-2, with D perhaps matching TRBD1 (6 bases). The CDR3 covers 18 residues. Germline V gene sequence: CDR1 SGHRS, CDR2 YFSETQ. V lost 5 bases and J lost 6, with 26 bases in between. CDR3 sequence: CASRGPGASRRTPGELFF. For the CDR3, the DNA is TGCGCCAGCAGGGGTCCAGGGGCCAGCAGGCGCACCCCCGGGGAGCTGTTTTTT.

V is TRBV14 and J is TRBJ2-1; D is uncertain. The CDR3 runs 12 residues. The germline V and J ends were trimmed by 1 base and 9 bases, with 7 bases remaining between them. Germline-derived CDR1 and CDR2 are SGHDN and FVKESK. CDR3 sequence (DNA): TGTGCCAGCAGCCAAGCCCGCAGTGAGCAGTTCTTC. It yields the protein CASSQARSEQFF.

The J gene is TRBJ2-3, the V gene TRBV7-9; a weak D match, TRBD2 (6 bases). This CDR3 region has 15 residues. V shed 2 bases and J shed 0 bases, with 9 bases lying between them. The V gene's germline CDR1 is SEHNR and CDR2 FQNEAQ (reference sequence). The CDR3 DNA follows: TGTGCCAGCAGCTTAAGCGGGCCTAGCACAGATACGCAGTATTTT. Its protein is CASSLSGPSTDTQYF.

This clone was detected a few times. J is TRBJ1-6 and V is TRBV27; no reliable D call. Between the trimmed V and J ends, which lost 1 base and 7 bases, there was a span of 5 bases. Germline CDR1 and CDR2: MNHEY and SMNVEV (reference sequence). This CDR3 region has 13 residues. Written as DNA, the CDR3 is TGTGCCAGCAGTTTATTCAGGAATTCACCCCTCCACTTT. This codes for CASSLFRNSPLHF.

The chain joins TRBV27 to TRBJ2-1; D remains unclear. The CDR3 extends over 12 amino acids. With 4 bases removed from V and 4 bases from J, the gap between germline ends came to 5 bases. The germline V gene encodes CDR1 MNHEY and CDR2 SMNVEV (reference sequence). This CDR3 reads CASSSTYNEQFF. The CDR3 DNA sequence: TGTGCCAGCAGTTCGACTTACAATGAGCAGTTCTTC.

The chain joins TRBV4-3 to TRBJ2-1; 8 bases map to TRBD2. Per the germline V gene, CDR1 is LGHNA and CDR2 is YSLEER. This CDR3 has 17 amino acids. The J segment lost 4 bases and the V segment lost 0 bases, leaving 8 bases of the junction unmatched. CDR3 in DNA: TGCGCCAGCAGCCAAGACGGACTAGCATCCTCATACAATGAGCAGTTCTTC. Residues: CASSQDGLASSYNEQFF.

The genes are TRBV29-1 and TRBJ1-2, with 7 bases identical to TRBD1. The length of the CDR3 is 11 residues. The V segment lost 2 bases and the J segment 6 bases; nucleotides outside the gene matches: 0. CDR1 is SQVTM and CDR2 is ANQGSEA in the germline V gene. CDR3 nucleotides: TGCAGCGTTGAACAGGGGGATGGCTACACCTTC. It yields the protein CSVEQGDGYTF. The full variable domain, in which reference TRBV29-1 and TRBJ1-2 provide the parts outside the CDR3, is SAVISQKPSRDICQRGTSLTIQCQVDSQVTMMFWYRQQPGQSLTLIATANQGSEATYESGFVIDKFPISRPNLTFSTLTVSNMSPEDSSIYLCSVEQGDGYTFGSGTRLTVV.

The genes are TRBV2 and TRBJ1-2, with D possibly TRBD1 on 5 matching bases. CDR1 is SNHLY and CDR2 is FYNNEI in the germline V gene. The CDR3 runs 15 residues. Trimming removed 4 bases at V and 7 bases at J, with 19 bases between. This chain's CDR3 is CASSGMVDNAGGYTF. The DNA for the CDR3 is TGTGCCAGCAGTGGAATGGTGGACAATGCCGGTGGCTACACCTTC.

The chain couples TRBV10-3 to TRBJ2-7; D possibly corresponds to TRBD2 (6 bases). The CDR3 contains 15 residues. Germline-derived CDR1 and CDR2 are ENHRY and SYGVKD. The V and J ends lost 4 bases and 3 bases respectively, with 16 bases between them. CDR3 bases: TGTGCCATCAGTGGTAGTAGCGGAATAGGCTACGAGCAGTACTTC. As protein: CAISGSSGIGYEQYF.

The chain couples TRBV27 to TRBJ2-7, with 11 bases identical to TRBD1. Germline loops: CDR1 MNHEY, CDR2 SMNVEV (reference sequence). The CDR3 is 17 residues long. V lost 6 bases, J lost 0 bases, and 10 bases stayed unmatched. The CDR3 DNA sequence: TGTGCCAGCAGCAATCCCTGGGACAGGGGGAACTCCTACGAGCAGTACTTC. It yields the protein CASSNPWDRGNSYEQYF.

V usage is TRBV6-5 and J usage is TRBJ2-1; TRBD2 matches at 12 bases. Trimming removed 4 bases from V and 4 bases from J; junction bases left unmatched: 5. CDR1 and CDR2 (germline): MNHEY, SVGAGI. The CDR3 totals 16 residues. In DNA form, the CDR3 reads TGTGCCAGCAGTTCTGCCGGACTAGCGGGGTACAATGAGCAGTTCTTC. Translation: CASSSAGLAGYNEQFF.

This clone has more than one count but fewer than ten. The chain's CDR3 is CASSQGWGLPSDQYF. In DNA form, the CDR3 reads TGTGCCAGCAGCCAAGGGTGGGGACTACCTAGCGATCAGTACTTC. The chain links TRBV3-1 (or the pseudogene TRBV3-2) to TRBJ2-5, with 7 positions matching TRBD2. CDR3 size: 15 residues. Unmatched junction bases numbered 13, after V lost 1 base and J lost 11 bases. Germline CDR1 reads LGHDT; CDR2 reads YNNKEL (reference sequence).